These 23 T cell receptor beta chains were all obtained from the same sample, sequenced in a study of blood T cell repertoires in COVID-19. Repertoires were generated with immunoSEQ multiplex PCR, while TCRdb's copy carries only in-frame clones and drops some. The profile shows 310,000 or so clones, about 84% of them singletons. Specimen: peripheral blood. The receptor source for this set is a woman aged 50 to 60 with acute or convalescent COVID-19.

The J gene is TRBJ2-3, the V gene TRBV7-8, with 12 positions matching TRBD2. The CDR3 consists of 16 residues. Germline V CDR1 and CDR2: SGHVS, FQNEAQ. V lost 7 bases and J lost 1; bases outside the gene matches: 6. CDR3 protein: CASTLGLAGRTDTQYF. DNA for the CDR3: TGTGCCAGCACCCTTGGACTAGCGGGACGCACAGATACGCAGTATTTT.

The CDR3 DNA is TGTGCCAGCAGTTACAGGGCTAGCGGAGAGCAGTTCTTC. This encodes CASSYRASGEQFF. V and J are TRBV6-2 or TRBV6-3 and TRBJ2-1; 7 nucleotides align to TRBD2. The V gene's germline CDR1 is MNHEY and CDR2 SVGEGT. The CDR3 extends over 13 amino acids. The V gene end was trimmed by 2 bases and the J gene end by 10 bases; junction bases not matched to a gene: 5.

This clone turned up a few times. The rearrangement uses TRBV19 and TRBJ2-5, with D maybe TRBD2 (5 bases). Trimming shortened V by 3 bases and J by 4 bases, and 12 bases separated the two germline ends. The CDR3 runs to 14 residues. Germline values: CDR1 LNHDA, CDR2 SQIVND (reference sequence). The CDR3 here is CASSMRGGGETQYF. The CDR3 bases are TGTGCCAGTAGTATGAGAGGAGGAGGAGAGACCCAGTACTTC.

This clone was counted at least ten times. The same CDR3 also results from other DNA sequences found in this sample. The chain recombines TRBV9 with TRBJ2-5, with TRBD1 as a possible D gene (6 bases). This CDR3 contains 14 residues. Trimming removed 0 bases from V and 4 bases from J, with 10 bases in between. Germline V lookup: CDR1 SGDLS, CDR2 YYNGEE. The CDR3 DNA sequence: TGTGCCAGCAGCGTAGGACAGGCCGGAGAGACCCAGTACTTC. Protein product: CASSVGQAGETQYF.

The gene calls are TRBV29-1 and TRBJ2-1; 7 bases match TRBD2. V trimming: 0 bases; J trimming: 4 bases; junction bases outside the gene matches: 3. The CDR3 contains 14 residues. The germline V gene encodes CDR1 SQVTM and CDR2 ANQGSEA. CDR3 bases: TGCAGCGTTGAAGAGGGGGGGGTATACAATGAGCAGTTCTTC. Translated: CSVEEGGVYNEQFF.

The chain links TRBV5-1 to TRBJ2-1, with 14 bases identical to TRBD2. From germline, CDR1 is SGHRS and CDR2 YFSETQ. This CDR3 spans 15 amino acids. V shed 4 bases and J 6 bases; nucleotides not matched to a gene: 3. In nucleotides, the CDR3 is TGCGCCAGCAGCCAGACTAGCGGGAGGGGCAATGAGCAGTTCTTC. Translation gives CASSQTSGRGNEQFF. Supplemented by reference TRBV5-1 and TRBJ2-1, the full variable domain reads KAGVTQTPRYLIKTRGQQVTLSCSPISGHRSVSWYQQTPGQGLQFLFEYFSETQRNKGNFPGRFSGRQFSNSRSEMNVSTLELGDSALYLCASSQTSGRGNEQFFGPGTRLTVL.

The rearrangement joins TRBV11-2 to TRBJ1-1; 7 bases map to TRBD1. After removal of 3 bases from V and 1 base from J, the junction contained 2 bases not matched to a gene. Germline CDR1 reads SGHAT; CDR2 reads FQNNGV. The CDR3 runs 14 residues. CDR3 in amino acids: CASSFRDRNTEAFF. CDR3 in DNA: TGTGCCAGCAGCTTCCGGGACAGGAACACTGAAGCTTTCTTT.

The rearrangement uses TRBV12-3 or TRBV12-4 and TRBJ2-5; possibly TRBD2 for D (6 bases). V gave up 8 bases and J gave up 5 bases, with 9 bases separating them. This CDR3 contains 11 residues. The CDR3 region has the DNA TGTGCCAGCGGGCGGGGCGAGACCCAGTACTTC. Amino acids: CASGRGETQYF.

The count of this clone is one. CDR3 DNA: TGTGCCTGGGCACCCCGGGAGAAACGGTACGAGCAGTACTTC. Its protein product is CAWAPREKRYEQYF. The J gene is TRBJ2-7, the V gene TRBV30, with a tentative D call TRBD2 (6 bases). Germline values: CDR1 GTSNPN, CDR2 SVGIG (reference sequence). V was clipped by 5 bases and J by 4 bases, with 18 bases between them. CDR3 size: 14 residues.

CDR3: CASSSTGPNSPLHF. As DNA, the CDR3 is TGCGCCAGCAGCTCTACAGGGCCTAATTCACCCCTCCACTTT. The V gene is TRBV5-1, the J gene TRBJ1-6, with D perhaps TRBD1 (6 bases). This CDR3 has 14 residues. Trimming left V 3 bases short and J 6 bases short, with 10 bases between. Germline loops: CDR1 SGHRS, CDR2 YFSETQ.

Comment on this clone: The same CDR3 can be traced to other DNA sequences in this sample. J is TRBJ2-1 and V is TRBV18; 11 nucleotides align to TRBD2. Germline values: CDR1 KGHSH, CDR2 LQKENI. Losses at the gene ends were 5 bases for V and 4 bases for J; bases not matched to a gene: 1. CDR3 size: 14 residues. In nucleotides, the CDR3 is TGTGCCAGCTCAAGGACTAGCGGGTACAATGAGCAGTTCTTC. It specifies CASSRTSGYNEQFF.

V and J are TRBV6-5 and TRBJ1-4; tentatively, D is TRBD1 (6 bases). The length of the CDR3 is 14 residues. Trimming took 6 bases from V and 5 from J, leaving 13 bases between them. Looked up from germline, CDR1 is MNHEY and CDR2 is SVGAGI. The CDR3: CASRQTGFNEKLFF. CDR3 coding DNA: TGTGCCAGCAGACAGACAGGTTTCAATGAAAAACTGTTTTTT.

V usage is TRBV7-9 and J usage is TRBJ1-1, with unresolved D. Trimming stripped 5 bases from V and 7 bases from J, with 11 bases between. CDR1 and CDR2 (germline): SEHNR, FQNEAQ (reference sequence). CDR3 length equals 12 residues. CDR3 amino acids: CASSGYGDEAFF. In DNA, the CDR3 is TGTGCCAGCAGCGGTTACGGGGATGAAGCTTTCTTT.

This CDR3 is CSAGWTGSYEQYF. Here the CDR3 DNA reads TGCAGCGCCGGATGGACAGGCTCCTACGAGCAGTACTTC. The gene calls are TRBV29-1 and TRBJ2-7, with 7 bases lining up with TRBD1. The CDR3 contains 13 residues. The ends lost 7 bases at V and 0 bases at J; junction bases unmatched: 6. Germline CDR1 and CDR2: SQVTM and ANQGSEA.

V usage is TRBV9 and J usage is TRBJ2-1, with 11 bases matching TRBD2. This CDR3 contains 16 residues. CDR1 is SGDLS and CDR2 is YYNGEE in the germline V gene. J lost 8 bases, V lost 1 base, and 8 bases had no gene match. CDR3 sequence (DNA): TGTGCCAGCAGCGTAACTAGCGGGAGTTCCTTGCATGAGCAGTTCTTC. Protein: CASSVTSGSSLHEQFF.

This chain joins TRBV21-1 and TRBJ1-2; the table's D call, TRBD1, has no DNA check behind it. TRBV21-1 is flagged as a pseudogene. The CDR3 is made up of 14 amino acids. CDR3 nucleotide sequence: TGTGCCAGCATAGTAGGGGGAGCTAACTATGGCTACACCTTC. Protein: CASIVGGANYGYTF.

V and J are TRBV3-1 (or the pseudogene TRBV3-2) and TRBJ2-3; TRBD2 matches at 11 bases. Germline assignment: CDR1 LGHDT and CDR2 YNNKEL (reference sequence). Trimming cost V 0 bases and J 1 base; bases outside gene matches: 9. The CDR3 has 19 amino acids. The CDR3 is CASSQDLFGLAGCTDTQYF. CDR3 nucleotides: TGTGCCAGCAGCCAAGATCTTTTCGGACTAGCGGGCTGCACAGATACGCAGTATTTT.

V usage is TRBV29-1 and J usage is TRBJ2-1, with 7 bases lining up with TRBD2. The CDR3 extends over 11 amino acids. Trimming cost V 4 bases and J 10 bases; bases outside gene matches: 4. The germline V gene has CDR1 SQVTM and CDR2 ANQGSEA. The CDR3 DNA reads as TGCAGCGTTGGGGGGGGATACGAGCAGTTCTTC. Amino acids: CSVGGGYEQFF.

The chain couples TRBV7-9 to TRBJ1-4; D is undetermined. V was pared by 5 bases and J by 8 bases, with 12 bases between. The CDR3 runs to 13 residues. CDR1 and CDR2 (germline): SEHNR, FQNEAQ (reference sequence). This CDR3 is CASSVGSEEKLFF. The DNA for the CDR3 is TGTGCCAGCAGCGTCGGATCGGAGGAAAAACTGTTTTTT.

V and J are TRBV12-3 or TRBV12-4 and TRBJ1-1; the D is unclear. The CDR3 extends over 12 amino acids. The V end lost 6 bases, the J end lost 7 bases, and 12 bases lay between the germline ends. CDR3 in DNA: TGTGCCAGCAGCGAGGGAAAAAGTGAAGCTTTCTTT. Translated, it gives CASSEGKSEAFF.

The DNA of the CDR3 is TGTGCCAGTAGTATGACAGTTACCCAAGCAGGGAACACTGAAGCTTTCTTT. This codes for CASSMTVTQAGNTEAFF. This chain links TRBV19 with TRBJ1-1; TRBD1 is a possible D gene (5 bases). The CDR3 contains 17 residues. CDR1 is LNHDA and CDR2 is SQIVND in the germline V gene (reference sequence). V was clipped by 3 bases and J by 1 base, with 18 bases between them.

This clone was recorded a few times. V is TRBV6-4 and J is TRBJ2-2, with D possibly matching TRBD2 (6 bases). Germline values: CDR1 MRHNA, CDR2 SNTAGT. Trimming removed 0 bases at V and 4 bases at J, with 24 bases between. The CDR3 loop spans 20 amino acids. The CDR3 protein is CASSDSRFLGRGTATGELFF. In nucleotides, the CDR3 is TGTGCCAGCAGTGACTCGAGATTCCTAGGGCGGGGAACGGCCACCGGGGAGCTGTTTTTT.

The chain carries TRBV6-4 and TRBJ1-2; D may be TRBD1 (6 bases). There are 13 residues in the CDR3. Trimming took off 3 bases at V and 7 bases at J, with 12 bases between the two ends. In germline, CDR1 is MRHNA, CDR2 SNTAGT. CDR3 bases: TGTGCCAGCAGTGATACAGGGACTACTGGCTACACCTTC. Translation: CASSDTGTTGYTF.